This T cell receptor (beta chain) was obtained from a study of neurological immune-mediated disorders. Points from the study as a whole: It was the repertoires of 18 of 34 multiple sclerosis patients that phylogenetic grouping placed in one related-CDR3 cluster, which is a possible signature.

The V gene's germline CDR1 is KGHDR and CDR2 SFDVKD. The CDR3 has 13 residues. Trimming took off 8 bases at V and 5 bases at J, with 14 bases between the two ends. cDNA synthesis was performed by 5'RACE with 10-nucleotide random UMIs. One entry per CDR3 protein results from TCRdb running MiXCR on the 5' RACE reads. The table shows 65,000 to 70,000 distinct CDR3 sequences, with approximately 4.2% occurring only once. This clonotype appeared many times. The antigen remains unidentified. The receptor was derived from a man in his fifties or sixties with multiple sclerosis. V is TRBV24-1 and J is TRBJ2-5, with unresolved D. Sequenced sample: PBMCs. The CDR3 loop reads CATNGATSETQYF. CDR3 sequence (DNA): TGTGCCACCAACGGTGCTACTTCGGAGACCCAGTACTTC.